The T cell receptor beta chain described here comes from a study of blood T cell repertoires in COVID-19 (dated by TCRdb to 2018 to 2021). In the study overall: Collaborator samples came from the United States, Italy and Spain and covered acute and convalescent phases of COVID-19. Deeply sampled blood TCRbeta repertoires from subjects exposed to, actively infected with, or recovered from COVID-19 were included in the dataset. The prospective study material was composed of cDNA or gDNA derived from T cells, B-cell-depleted T cells, or PBMCs. The repertoires were released in a freely available public database intended as a resource for research on the immune response to SARS-CoV-2. The samples were drawn from two sources: the first 160 participants of the ongoing ImmuneRACE study, and fewer than 1,500 subjects contributed by 6 global collaborators. Where HLA class I and class II types were available, the types were taken from metadata supplied by the sample provider, not from assay-based typing. The sample metadata nearly always contained a de-identified subject ID, COVID-19 status, age in years and sex. What the research found in general, with its limitations: How much clinical and demographic metadata was included differed by source and by participant, and the metadata was provided uncurated.

At one collaborating source in Seattle, patients were enrolled during active infection and were followed longitudinally through the course of disease. Each collaborating institution followed its own protocols to collect whole blood in K2EDTA tubes. Collaborator samples were shipped for TCRbeta analysis as frozen whole blood, isolated PBMCs, or DNA extracted from either sample type. TCRbeta CDR3 regions were amplified from genomic DNA by means of the immunoSEQ Assay, a bias-controlled multiplex PCR. The original pipeline was this. The number of nucleated cells in each sample was estimated by amplification of reference gene primers within the assay. To quantify the absolute abundance of each unique TCRbeta CDR3 rearrangement, sequence reads were collapsed and filtered. For each sample, productive Simpson clonality was calculated as the square root of Simpson's diversity index across productive rearrangements. The source is immuneACCESS, and TCRdb retained only in-frame sequences with V and J called. Part of the clones is not carried over; for the studies checked, unresolved V genes explain less than half of this, and the remainder is unexplained. V, J and clone size derive from that table, while D and trimming were established from the DNA sequence. Within this sample are about 480,000 clones, with 85% to 90% of them counted one time only. The top ten clones comprise about 8.2% of the sample.

In regard to this clone: The target of this receptor is not known. There are no base qualities to consult, and no much larger clone falls within one base.

CDR1 and CDR2, per the germline V gene (reference sequence), are LGHDT and YNNKEL. Inclusive of the bounding cysteine and phenylalanine, the CDR3 is 16 residues long. Only CDR3 DNA is held: 48 bases, read in frame from base 1. V loses 2 bases at its end and J loses 7 bases; junction bases beyond the gene matches: 9. The origin of this receptor is a woman between 50 and 59 years old with COVID-19, enrolled during active disease. The sample comprised peripheral blood. The chain couples TRBV3-1 (or the pseudogene TRBV3-2) to TRBJ1-2; TRBD1 agrees with 11 junctional bases. The DNA reads as follows: TGTGCCAGCAGCCAAAATCCCGGGACAGGGGGTCGTGGCTACACCTTC. The encoded protein is CASSQNPGTGGRGYTF.